The clone carrying this TCR beta chain occurred once. Its target is not known. The data originate from a study of shared clonotypes between healthy human individuals. Study outcomes and limitations: Larger estimated richness was generally recorded for naive subsets relative to memory subsets. The sharing of about 5% of naive CD4 clonotypes was seen across a handful of donors. Represented genetic and exposure-history diversity was restricted by having few donors.

Germline V gene lookup returns CDR1 SGHNT and CDR2 YYREEE (reference sequence). This CDR3 has 14 amino acids. Trimming took off 4 bases at V and 3 bases at J, with 10 bases between the two ends. Naive CD8 cells were CD45RO-negative, positively selected for CCR7, excluding terminally differentiated effector memory CD45RA+ cells. All donors were Caucasian adults living in Nashville, Tennessee. Some clones are missing from TCRdb's copy, which holds only in-frame ones; the method was immunoSEQ multiplex PCR. The table includes 660,000 or so clones, approximately 96% detected once. Sequencing was performed on naive CD8+ T cells sorted from blood. V usage is TRBV5-4 and J usage is TRBJ2-2, with D tentatively TRBD2 (6 bases). This clonotype was sampled from a young woman in good health. For the CDR3, the DNA is TGTGCCAGCAGCGGGGGACTTGACACCGGGGAGCTGTTTTTT. Protein product: CASSGGLDTGELFF.